One sample yielded the 3 T cell receptor beta chains listed below, sequenced in a study of CD8+ T cells in alopecia areata. RNA was isolated and reverse transcribed to cDNA, the sequencing template. The data were produced by immunoSEQ multiplex PCR, yet TCRdb's version contains in-frame clones alone and is incomplete. The sample records over 200,000 clones, 50% to 70% being singletons. This specimen was CD4+ T cells sorted from blood, taken at week 0. These receptors came from a human donor with alopecia areata.

This sequence joins TRBV5-4 and TRBJ1-1; D possibly corresponds to TRBD1 (5 bases). The germline gives CDR1 SGHNT, CDR2 YYREEE (reference sequence). CDR3 length: 11 residues. Trimming shortened V by 5 bases and J by 7 bases, and 9 bases separated the two germline ends. The CDR3 loop reads CASRRDGEAFF. The CDR3 nucleotides read TGTGCCAGCAGGCGGGACGGTGAAGCTTTCTTT.

Written as DNA, the CDR3 is TGCAGCGTTGGCATAGGGGACTCCGTCTCTGGAAACACCATATATTTT. This encodes CSVGIGDSVSGNTIYF. The chain uses TRBV29-1 and TRBJ1-3; a possible D gene is TRBD1 (5 bases). CDR1 and CDR2 from the germline V gene are SQVTM and ANQGSEA. V lost 4 bases and J 0 bases, leaving 16 bases between the germline ends. The CDR3 runs to 16 residues.

The chain has TRBV7-2 and TRBJ2-1, with D possibly matching TRBD2 (6 bases). The CDR3 is 13 amino acids. The V end lost 4 bases, the J end lost 14 bases, and 18 bases lay between the germline ends. The germline V gene has CDR1 SGHTA and CDR2 FQGNSA. The CDR3 bases are TGTGCCAGCAGCTCCAATATGGGGAGGAATGAGTTCTTC. Its protein product is CASSSNMGRNEFF.